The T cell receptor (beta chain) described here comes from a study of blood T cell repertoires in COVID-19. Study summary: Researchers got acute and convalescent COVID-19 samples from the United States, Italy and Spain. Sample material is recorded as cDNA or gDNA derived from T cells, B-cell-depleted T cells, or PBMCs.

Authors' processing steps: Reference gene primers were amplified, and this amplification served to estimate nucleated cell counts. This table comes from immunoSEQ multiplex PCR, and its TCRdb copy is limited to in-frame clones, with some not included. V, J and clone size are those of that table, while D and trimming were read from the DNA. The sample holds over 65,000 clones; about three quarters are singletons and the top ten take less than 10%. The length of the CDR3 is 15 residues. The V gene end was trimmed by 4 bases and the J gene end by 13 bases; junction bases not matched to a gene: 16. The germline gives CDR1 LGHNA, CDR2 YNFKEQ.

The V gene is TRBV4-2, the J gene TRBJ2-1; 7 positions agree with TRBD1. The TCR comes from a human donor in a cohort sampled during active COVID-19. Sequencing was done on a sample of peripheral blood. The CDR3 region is CASSPPMTGRTRQFF. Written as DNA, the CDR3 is TGTGCCAGCAGCCCCCCAATGACAGGGCGGACTCGACAGTTCTTC.